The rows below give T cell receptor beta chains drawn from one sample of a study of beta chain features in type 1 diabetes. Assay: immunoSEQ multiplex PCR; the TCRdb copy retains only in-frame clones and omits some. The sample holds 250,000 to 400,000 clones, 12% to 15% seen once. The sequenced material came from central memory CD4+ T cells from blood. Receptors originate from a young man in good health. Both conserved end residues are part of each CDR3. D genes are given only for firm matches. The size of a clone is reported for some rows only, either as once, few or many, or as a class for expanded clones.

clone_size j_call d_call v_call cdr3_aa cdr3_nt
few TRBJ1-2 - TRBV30 CAWKPWVIRDGYGYTF TGTGCCTGGAAACCGTGGGTTATCAGGGATGGCTATGGCTACACCTTC
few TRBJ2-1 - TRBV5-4 CASSLDGNEQFF TGTGCCAGCAGCTTAGACGGGAATGAGCAGTTCTTC
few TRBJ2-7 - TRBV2 CASQQGVEQYF TGTGCCAGCCAACAGGGCGTCGAGCAGTACTTC
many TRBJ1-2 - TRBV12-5 CASGLTARERGYTF TGTGCTAGTGGTTTGACGGCCAGGGAACGTGGCTACACCTTC
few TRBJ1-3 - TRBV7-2 CASSPGTATLSGNTIYF TGTGCCAGCAGCCCCGGTACCGCCACTCTCTCTGGAAACACCATATATTTT
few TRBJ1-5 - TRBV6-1 CASSESNSNQPQHF TGTGCCAGCAGTGAAAGCAACTCCAATCAGCCCCAGCATTTT
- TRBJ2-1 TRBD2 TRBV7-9 CASSLAGRLAGLNEQFF TGTGCCAGCAGCTTAGCAGGGCGTCTAGCGGGGTTAAATGAGCAGTTCTTC
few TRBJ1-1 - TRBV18 CASSREKGRPTEAFF TGTGCCAGCTCACGAGAGAAGGGACGTCCCACTGAAGCTTTCTTT
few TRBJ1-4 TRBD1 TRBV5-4 CASSPAQDRGAEKLFF TGTGCCAGCAGCCCCGCCCAGGACAGGGGGGCTGAAAAACTGTTTTTT
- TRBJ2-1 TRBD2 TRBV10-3 CATGQLAGNYNEQFF TGTGCCACTGGTCAACTAGCGGGAAACTACAATGAGCAGTTCTTC
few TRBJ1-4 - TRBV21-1 CASSSQETVTNEKLFF TGTGCCAGCAGCTCCCAGGAGACGGTGACTAATGAAAAACTGTTTTTT
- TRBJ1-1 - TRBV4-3 CASSQVPGRMNTEAFF TGCGCCAGCAGCCAAGTGCCGGGCAGAATGAACACTGAAGCTTTCTTT
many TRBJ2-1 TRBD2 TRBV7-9 CASSPRTSGDGRYNEQFF TGTGCCAGCAGCCCTCGGACTAGCGGAGACGGGAGGTACAATGAGCAGTTCTTC
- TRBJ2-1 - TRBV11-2 CASSLKAWSPYNEQFF TGTGCCAGCAGCTTAAAAGCTTGGAGTCCTTACAATGAGCAGTTCTTC
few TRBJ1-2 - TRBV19 CASSIGQIFNYGYTF TGTGCCAGTAGTATAGGACAGATTTTTAACTATGGCTACACCTTC
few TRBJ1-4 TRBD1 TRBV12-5 CASGLVQGQGAKLFF TGTGCTAGTGGTTTGGTACAGGGACAGGGAGCGAAACTGTTTTTT
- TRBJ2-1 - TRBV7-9 CASSLLQDSSYNEQFF TGTGCCAGCAGCTTACTCCAGGATAGCTCCTACAATGAGCAGTTCTTC
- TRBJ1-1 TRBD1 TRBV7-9 CASSYGTANTEAFF TGTGCCAGCAGTTACGGGACAGCGAACACTGAAGCTTTCTTT
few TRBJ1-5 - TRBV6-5 CASSQGEPQHF TGTGCCAGCAGTCAAGGGGAGCCCCAGCATTTT
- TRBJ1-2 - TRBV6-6 CASTLIQGWYGYTF TGTGCCAGCACCTTAATACAGGGTTGGTATGGCTACACCTTC
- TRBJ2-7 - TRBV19 CASRGTAQAGREQYF TGTGCCAGTAGGGGGACCGCACAGGCCGGACGCGAGCAGTACTTC
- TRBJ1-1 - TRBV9 CASSVEGGSEAFF TGTGCCAGCAGCGTAGAGGGAGGGTCTGAAGCTTTCTTT
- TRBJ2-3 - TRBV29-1 CSVSRGGGTDTQYF TGCAGCGTTAGCAGGGGTGGTGGCACAGATACGCAGTATTTT
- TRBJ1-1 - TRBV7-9 CASSLDGAGSNTEAFF TGTGCCAGCAGCTTAGATGGCGCGGGCAGTAACACTGAAGCTTTCTTT
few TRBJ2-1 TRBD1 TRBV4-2 CASSPRQGQNNEQFF TGTGCCAGCAGCCCCAGACAGGGCCAAAACAATGAGCAGTTCTTC
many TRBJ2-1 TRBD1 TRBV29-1 CSVSGTGAPGEQFF TGCAGCGTATCCGGGACAGGAGCCCCTGGGGAGCAGTTCTTC
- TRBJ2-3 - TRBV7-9 CASSLEQRGDTQYF TGTGCCAGCAGCTTAGAGCAGAGGGGAGATACGCAGTATTTT
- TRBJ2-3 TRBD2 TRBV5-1 CASSLRTSGSSTDTQYF TGCGCCAGCAGCCTACGGACTAGCGGGTCTAGCACAGATACGCAGTATTTT
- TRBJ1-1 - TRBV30 CAWTQQRNTEAFF TGTGCCTGGACTCAACAGAGGAACACTGAAGCTTTCTTT
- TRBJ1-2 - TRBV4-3 CASSQEGSAIWGYTF TGCGCCAGCAGCCAAGAGGGGTCGGCTATCTGGGGCTACACCTTC
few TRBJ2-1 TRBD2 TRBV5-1 CASSLVSGGANEQFF TGCGCCAGCAGCTTGGTCAGCGGGGGGGCAAATGAGCAGTTCTTC
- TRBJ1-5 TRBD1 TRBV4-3 CASSQGTGEKNQPQHF TGCGCCAGCAGCCAAGGGACAGGGGAGAAAAATCAGCCCCAGCATTTT
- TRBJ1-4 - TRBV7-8 CASSTGFLGKLFF TGTGCCAGCTCAACAGGGTTCTTAGGAAAACTGTTTTTT
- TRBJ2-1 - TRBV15 CATSRESNEQFF TGTGCCACCAGCAGAGAGAGCAATGAGCAGTTCTTC
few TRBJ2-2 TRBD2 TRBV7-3 CASSSTSGRTGELFF TGTGCCAGCAGCTCGACTAGCGGGAGGACCGGGGAGCTGTTTTTT
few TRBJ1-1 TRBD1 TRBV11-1 CASSLLKGAAFF TGTGCCAGCAGCCTTCTGAAGGGGGCGGCTTTCTTT
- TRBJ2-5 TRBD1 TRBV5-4 CASSRGQQETQYF TGTGCCAGCAGCCGGGGACAGCAAGAGACCCAGTACTTC
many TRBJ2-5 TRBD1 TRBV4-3 CASSQETGGKETQYF TGCGCCAGCAGCCAAGAGACAGGGGGGAAAGAGACCCAGTACTTC
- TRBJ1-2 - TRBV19 CASTFKSSAYVYTF TGTGCCAGTACGTTCAAGTCATCAGCGTATGTCTACACCTTC
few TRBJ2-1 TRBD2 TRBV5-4 CASSFLSGSLWNEQFF TGTGCCAGCAGTTTCCTTAGCGGGAGTTTATGGAATGAGCAGTTCTTC
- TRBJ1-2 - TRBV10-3 CASSPNLDSYYGYTF TGTGCCAGCTCCCCTAACCTTGACAGCTACTATGGCTACACCTTC
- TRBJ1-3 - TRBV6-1 CASSEAMASGNTIYF TGTGCCAGCAGTGAAGCTATGGCCTCTGGAAACACCATATATTTT
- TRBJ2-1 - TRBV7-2 CASDQTRNAEQFF TGTGCCAGCGACCAGACTAGAAACGCTGAGCAGTTCTTC
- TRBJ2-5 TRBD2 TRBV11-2 CASSVTLGLAGRKETQYF TGTGCCAGCAGCGTGACACTTGGGCTAGCGGGAAGAAAAGAGACCCAGTACTTC
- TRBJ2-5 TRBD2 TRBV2 CASAGLAGGGETQYF TGTGCCAGCGCAGGGCTAGCGGGAGGAGGAGAGACCCAGTACTTC
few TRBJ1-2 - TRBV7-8 CATSRPGYGYTF TGTGCCACCTCCCGGCCTGGGTATGGCTACACCTTC
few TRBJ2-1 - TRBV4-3 CASSQVDMGFSRDEQFF TGCGCCAGCAGCCAAGTCGACATGGGGTTTTCACGGGATGAGCAGTTCTTC
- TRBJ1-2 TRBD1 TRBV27 CATGQGESGYTF TGTGCCACAGGACAGGGAGAATCTGGCTACACCTTC
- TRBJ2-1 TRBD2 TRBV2 CASSEASGLAGYNEQFF TGTGCCAGCAGTGAAGCGTCGGGACTAGCGGGGTACAATGAGCAGTTCTTC